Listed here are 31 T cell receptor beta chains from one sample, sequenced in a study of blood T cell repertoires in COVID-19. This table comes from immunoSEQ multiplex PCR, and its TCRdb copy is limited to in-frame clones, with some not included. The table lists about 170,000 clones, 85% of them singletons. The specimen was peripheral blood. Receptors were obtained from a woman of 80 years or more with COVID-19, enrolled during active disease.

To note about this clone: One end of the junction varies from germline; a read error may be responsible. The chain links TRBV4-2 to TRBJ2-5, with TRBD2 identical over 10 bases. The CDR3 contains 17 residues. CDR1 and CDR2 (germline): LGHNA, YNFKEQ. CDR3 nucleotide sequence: TGTGCCAGCAGCCATGCTTCCAGTAGCGGGGGGCAAGGGACCCAGTACTTC. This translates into CASSHASSSGGQGTQYF.

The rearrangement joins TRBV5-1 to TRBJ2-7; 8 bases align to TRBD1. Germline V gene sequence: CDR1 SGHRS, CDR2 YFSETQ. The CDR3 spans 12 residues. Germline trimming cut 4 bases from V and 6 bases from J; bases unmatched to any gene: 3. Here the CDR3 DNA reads TGCGCCAGCAGCGTAGACAGGGGCGAGCAGTACTTC. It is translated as CASSVDRGEQYF. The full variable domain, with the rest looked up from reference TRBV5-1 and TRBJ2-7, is KAGVTQTPRYLIKTRGQQVTLSCSPISGHRSVSWYQQTPGQGLQFLFEYFSETQRNKGNFPGRFSGRQFSNSRSEMNVSTLELGDSALYLCASSVDRGEQYFGPGTRLTVT.

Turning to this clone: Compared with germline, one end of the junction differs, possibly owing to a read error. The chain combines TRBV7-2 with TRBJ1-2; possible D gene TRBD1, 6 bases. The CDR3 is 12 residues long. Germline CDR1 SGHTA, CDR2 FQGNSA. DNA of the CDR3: TGTGCCAGCAGCAACACAGGGTTGGGGTTTGTCTTC. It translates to CASSNTGLGFVF.

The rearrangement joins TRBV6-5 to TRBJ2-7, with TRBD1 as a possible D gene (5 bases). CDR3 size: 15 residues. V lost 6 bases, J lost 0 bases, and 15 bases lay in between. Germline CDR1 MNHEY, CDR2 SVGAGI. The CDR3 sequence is CASSLNWGSSYEQYF. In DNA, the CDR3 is TGTGCCAGCAGCCTAAACTGGGGCAGCTCCTACGAGCAGTACTTC.

The CDR3 DNA reads as TGCGCCAGCAGCCAAGATCAACAGGGATACTATGGCTACACCTTC. Its translation is CASSQDQQGYYGYTF. This sequence joins TRBV4-1 and TRBJ1-2, with D possibly matching TRBD1 (6 bases). Germline values: CDR1 MGHRA, CDR2 YSYEKL. The CDR3 consists of 15 residues. With 0 bases removed from V and 3 bases from J, the gap between germline ends came to 11 bases.

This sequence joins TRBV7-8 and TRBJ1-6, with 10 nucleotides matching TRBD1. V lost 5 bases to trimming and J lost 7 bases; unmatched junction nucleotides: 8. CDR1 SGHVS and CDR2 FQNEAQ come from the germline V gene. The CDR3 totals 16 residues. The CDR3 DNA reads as TGTGCCAGCAGCCCACGGGACAGGGGTTCGAATTCACCCCTCCACTTT. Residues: CASSPRDRGSNSPLHF.

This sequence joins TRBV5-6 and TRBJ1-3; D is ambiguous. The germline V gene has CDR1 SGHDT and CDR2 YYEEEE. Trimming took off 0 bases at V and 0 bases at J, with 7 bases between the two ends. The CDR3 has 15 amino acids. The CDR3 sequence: CASSLGSGSGNTIYF. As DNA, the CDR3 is TGTGCCAGCAGCTTGGGTTCCGGCTCTGGAAACACCATATATTTT.

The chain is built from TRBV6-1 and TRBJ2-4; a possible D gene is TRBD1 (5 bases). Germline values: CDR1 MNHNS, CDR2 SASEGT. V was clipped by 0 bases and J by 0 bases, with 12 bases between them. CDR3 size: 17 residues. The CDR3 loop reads CASSEAVGVVAKNIQYF. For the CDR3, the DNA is TGTGCCAGCAGTGAAGCGGTAGGGGTAGTAGCCAAAAACATTCAGTACTTC.

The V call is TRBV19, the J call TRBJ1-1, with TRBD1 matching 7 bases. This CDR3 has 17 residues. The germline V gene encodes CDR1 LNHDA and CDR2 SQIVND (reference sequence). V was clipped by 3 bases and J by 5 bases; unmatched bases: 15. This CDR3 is CASSMGRGSGGKTEAFF. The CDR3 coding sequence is TGTGCCAGTAGTATGGGCAGGGGGTCCGGAGGTAAGACTGAAGCTTTCTTT. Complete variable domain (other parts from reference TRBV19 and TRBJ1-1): DGGITQSPKYLFRKEGQNVTLSCEQNLNHDAMYWYRQDPGQGLRLIYYSQIVNDFQKGDIAEGYSVSREKKESFPLTVTSAQKNPTAFYLCASSMGRGSGGKTEAFFGQGTRLTVV.

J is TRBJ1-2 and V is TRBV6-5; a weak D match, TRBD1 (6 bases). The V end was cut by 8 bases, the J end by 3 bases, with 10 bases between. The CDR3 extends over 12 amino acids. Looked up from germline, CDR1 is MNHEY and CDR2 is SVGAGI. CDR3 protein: CASGPGDYGYTF. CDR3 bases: TGTGCCAGCGGCCCAGGGGACTATGGCTACACCTTC.

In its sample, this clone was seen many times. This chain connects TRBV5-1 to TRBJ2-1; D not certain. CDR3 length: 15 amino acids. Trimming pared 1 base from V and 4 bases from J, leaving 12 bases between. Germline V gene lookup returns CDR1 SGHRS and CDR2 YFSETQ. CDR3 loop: CASSLNQPRYNEQFF. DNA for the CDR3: TGCGCCAGCAGCTTGAACCAGCCCAGGTACAATGAGCAGTTCTTC.

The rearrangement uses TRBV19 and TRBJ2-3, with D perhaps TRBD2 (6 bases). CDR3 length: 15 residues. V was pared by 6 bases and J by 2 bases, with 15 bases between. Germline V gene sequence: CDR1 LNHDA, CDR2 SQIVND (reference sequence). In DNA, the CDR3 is TGTGCCAGTAGCGTTTGGCGGGGAACCACAGATACGCAGTATTTT. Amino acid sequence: CASSVWRGTTDTQYF.

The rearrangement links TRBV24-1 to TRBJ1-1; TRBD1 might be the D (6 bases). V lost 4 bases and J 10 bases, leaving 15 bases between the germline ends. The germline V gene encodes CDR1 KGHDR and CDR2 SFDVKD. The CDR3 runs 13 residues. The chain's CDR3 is CATSDTGFRGAFF. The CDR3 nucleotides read TGTGCCACCAGTGACACAGGGTTCAGGGGAGCTTTCTTT.

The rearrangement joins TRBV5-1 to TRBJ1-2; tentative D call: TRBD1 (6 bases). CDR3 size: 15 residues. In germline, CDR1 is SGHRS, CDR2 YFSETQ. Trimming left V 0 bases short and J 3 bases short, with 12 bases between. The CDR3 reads CASSLGQVLDYGYTF. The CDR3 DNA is TGCGCCAGCAGCTTGGGACAGGTATTAGACTATGGCTACACCTTC. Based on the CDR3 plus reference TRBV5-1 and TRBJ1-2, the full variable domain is KAGVTQTPRYLIKTRGQQVTLSCSPISGHRSVSWYQQTPGQGLQFLFEYFSETQRNKGNFPGRFSGRQFSNSRSEMNVSTLELGDSALYLCASSLGQVLDYGYTFGSGTRLTVV.

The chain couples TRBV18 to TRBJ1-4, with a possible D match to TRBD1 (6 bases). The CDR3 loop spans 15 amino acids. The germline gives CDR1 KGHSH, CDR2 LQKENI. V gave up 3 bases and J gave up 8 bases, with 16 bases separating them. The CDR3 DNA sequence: TGTGCCAGCTCACCCCTCGGACAGACAGGCGAAAAACTGTTTTTT. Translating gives CASSPLGQTGEKLFF.

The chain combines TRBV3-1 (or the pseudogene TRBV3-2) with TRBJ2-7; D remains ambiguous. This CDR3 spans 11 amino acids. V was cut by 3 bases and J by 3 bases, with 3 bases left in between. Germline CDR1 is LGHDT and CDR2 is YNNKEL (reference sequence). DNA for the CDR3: TGTGCCAGCAGCCAGTACTACGAGCAGTACTTC. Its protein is CASSQYYEQYF.

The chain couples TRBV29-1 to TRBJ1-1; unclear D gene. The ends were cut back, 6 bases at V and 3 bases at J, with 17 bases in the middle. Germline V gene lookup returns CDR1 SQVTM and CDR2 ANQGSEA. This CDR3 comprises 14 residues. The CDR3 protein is CSVKGRREDTEAFF. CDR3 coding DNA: TGCAGCGTGAAGGGCCGGAGGGAGGACACTGAAGCTTTCTTT.

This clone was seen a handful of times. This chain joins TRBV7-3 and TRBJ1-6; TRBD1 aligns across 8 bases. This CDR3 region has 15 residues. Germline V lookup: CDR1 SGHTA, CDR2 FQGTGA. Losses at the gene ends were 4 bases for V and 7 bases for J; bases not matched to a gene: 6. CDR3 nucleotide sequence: TGTGCCAGCAGCTCCACGGGACAGGTCAATTCACCCCTCCACTTT. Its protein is CASSSTGQVNSPLHF.

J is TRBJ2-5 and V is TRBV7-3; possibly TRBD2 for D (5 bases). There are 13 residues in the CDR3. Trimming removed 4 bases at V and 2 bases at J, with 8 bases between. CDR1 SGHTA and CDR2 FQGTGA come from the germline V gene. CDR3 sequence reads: CASSSRGQETQYF. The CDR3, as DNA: TGTGCCAGCAGCTCCCGGGGTCAAGAGACCCAGTACTTC.

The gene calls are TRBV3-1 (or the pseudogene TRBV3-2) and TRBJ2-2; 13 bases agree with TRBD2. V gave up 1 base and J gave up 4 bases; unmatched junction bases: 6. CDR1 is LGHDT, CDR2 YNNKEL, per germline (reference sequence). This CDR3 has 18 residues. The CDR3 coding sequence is TGTGCCAGCAGCCAAGGGACTAGCGGGAGAGTCGGCACCGGGGAGCTGTTTTTT. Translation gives CASSQGTSGRVGTGELFF.

The CDR3 nucleotides read TGTGCCAGCAGCCCTACAGGGGGGCAAGAGACCCAGTACTTC. Translation gives CASSPTGGQETQYF. V gene TRBV5-4 combines with J gene TRBJ2-5; 8 bases map to TRBD1. V lost 4 bases to trimming and J lost 2 bases; unmatched junction nucleotides: 4. The germline gives CDR1 SGHNT, CDR2 YYREEE (reference sequence). CDR3 length: 14 residues.

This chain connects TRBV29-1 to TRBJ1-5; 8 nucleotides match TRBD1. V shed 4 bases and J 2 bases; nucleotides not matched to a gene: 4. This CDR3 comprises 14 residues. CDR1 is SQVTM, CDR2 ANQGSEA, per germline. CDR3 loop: CSVAQGGGNQPQHF. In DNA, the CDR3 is TGCAGCGTTGCACAGGGGGGAGGCAATCAGCCCCAGCATTTT. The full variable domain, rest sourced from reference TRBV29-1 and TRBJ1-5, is SAVISQKPSRDICQRGTSLTIQCQVDSQVTMMFWYRQQPGQSLTLIATANQGSEATYESGFVIDKFPISRPNLTFSTLTVSNMSPEDSSIYLCSVAQGGGNQPQHFGDGTRLSIL.

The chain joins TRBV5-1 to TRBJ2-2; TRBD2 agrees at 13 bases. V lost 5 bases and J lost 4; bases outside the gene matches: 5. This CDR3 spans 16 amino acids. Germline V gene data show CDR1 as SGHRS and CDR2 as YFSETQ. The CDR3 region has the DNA TGCGCCAGCAGGGGACTAGCGGGGACGCGCACCGGGGAGCTGTTTTTT. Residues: CASRGLAGTRTGELFF.

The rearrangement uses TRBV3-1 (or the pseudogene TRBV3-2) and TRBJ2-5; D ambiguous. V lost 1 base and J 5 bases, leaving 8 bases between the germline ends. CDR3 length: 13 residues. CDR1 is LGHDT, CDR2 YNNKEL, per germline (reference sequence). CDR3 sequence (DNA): TGTGCCAGCAGCCAAGGAGGTTGGGAGACCCAGTACTTC. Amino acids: CASSQGGWETQYF.

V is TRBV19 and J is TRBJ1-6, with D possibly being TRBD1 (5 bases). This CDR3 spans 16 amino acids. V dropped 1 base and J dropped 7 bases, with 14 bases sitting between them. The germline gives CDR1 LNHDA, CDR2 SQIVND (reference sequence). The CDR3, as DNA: TGTGCCAGTAGTATAGGCGACAGAAACTTCAATTCACCCCTCCACTTT. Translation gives CASSIGDRNFNSPLHF.

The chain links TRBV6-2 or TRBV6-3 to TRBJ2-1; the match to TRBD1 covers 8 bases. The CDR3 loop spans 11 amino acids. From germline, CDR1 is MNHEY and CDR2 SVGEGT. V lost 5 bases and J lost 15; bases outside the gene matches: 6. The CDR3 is CASSPRQGWFF. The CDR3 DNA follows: TGTGCCAGCAGTCCAAGACAGGGGTGGTTCTTC.

The CDR3 DNA reads as TGTGCCAGCAGCCAAGTACAGACTACGGTCGATGGCTACACCTTC. The encoded protein is CASSQVQTTVDGYTF. V gene TRBV3-1 (or the pseudogene TRBV3-2) combines with J gene TRBJ1-2; D gene uncertain. This CDR3 is built from 15 residues. Trimming removed 1 base from V and 6 bases from J, with 15 bases in between. Germline assignment: CDR1 LGHDT and CDR2 YNNKEL (reference sequence).

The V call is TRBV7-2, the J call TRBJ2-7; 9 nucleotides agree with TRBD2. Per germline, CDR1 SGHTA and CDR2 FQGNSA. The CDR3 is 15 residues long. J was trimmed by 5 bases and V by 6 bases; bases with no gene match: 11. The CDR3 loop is CASRYSLAGMHEQYF. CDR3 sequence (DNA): TGTGCCAGCAGGTACTCTCTAGCGGGAATGCACGAGCAGTACTTC.

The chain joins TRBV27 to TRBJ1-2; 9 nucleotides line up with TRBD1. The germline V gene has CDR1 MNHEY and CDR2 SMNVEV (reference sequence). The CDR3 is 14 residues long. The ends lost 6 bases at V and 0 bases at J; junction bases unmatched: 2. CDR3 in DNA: TGTGCCAGCAGAAGGACAGGGGCTAACTATGGCTACACCTTC. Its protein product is CASRRTGANYGYTF.

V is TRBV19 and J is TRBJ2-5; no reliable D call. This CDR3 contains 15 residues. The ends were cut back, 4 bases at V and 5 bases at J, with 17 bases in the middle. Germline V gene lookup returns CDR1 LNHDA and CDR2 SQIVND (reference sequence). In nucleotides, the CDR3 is TGTGCCAGTAGTACTGCCGGAATTTCTAGGGAGACCCAGTACTTC. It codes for CASSTAGISRETQYF.

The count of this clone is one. The CDR3, as DNA: TGTGCCAGCAGCCCACCAGGGCGCCGAACCCACGGCTACACCTTC. It encodes CASSPPGRRTHGYTF. This sequence joins TRBV5-5 and TRBJ1-2, with D possibly being TRBD1 (5 bases). Trimming removed 4 bases at V and 8 bases at J, with 21 bases between. The CDR3 covers 15 residues. Germline V CDR1 and CDR2: SGHKS, YYEKEE (reference sequence).